The entry below gives a single T cell receptor (beta chain) sequence along with its context. The data belong to a study of immune evolution from preneoplasia to lung adenocarcinoma. Germline CDR1 MGHDK, CDR2 SYGVNS. The CDR3 is 15 amino acids. V was shortened by 6 bases and J by 0 bases, with 14 bases between the two germline ends. Clones were read by immunoSEQ multiplex PCR, and TCRdb kept only the in-frame ones, dropping some. Of about 4,000 clones listed, approximately 90% are singletons. Material: FFPE minimally invasive lung adenocarcinoma tissue. The rearrangement uses TRBV25-1 and TRBJ1-2; tentative D call: TRBD1 (6 bases). The receptor was derived from an older donor with lung adenocarcinoma. CDR3: CASRSTGKANYGYTF. The CDR3 DNA reads TGTGCCAGCAGATCAACAGGGAAGGCTAACTATGGCTACACCTTC.